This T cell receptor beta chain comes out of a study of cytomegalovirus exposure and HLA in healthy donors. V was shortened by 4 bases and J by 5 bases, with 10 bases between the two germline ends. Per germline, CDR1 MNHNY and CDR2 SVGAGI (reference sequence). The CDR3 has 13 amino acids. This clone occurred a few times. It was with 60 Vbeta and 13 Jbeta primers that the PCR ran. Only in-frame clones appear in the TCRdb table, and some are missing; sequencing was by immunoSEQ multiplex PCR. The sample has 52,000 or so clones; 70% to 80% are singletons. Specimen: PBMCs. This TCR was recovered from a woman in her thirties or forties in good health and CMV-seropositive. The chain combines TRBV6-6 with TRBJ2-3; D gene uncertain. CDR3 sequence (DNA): TGTGCCAGCAGTTCCCAGGTGGGAGATACGCAGTATTTT. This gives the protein CASSSQVGDTQYF.